This TCR beta chain originates from a study of T cells in localized non-small cell lung cancer. Regarding the study as a whole: Of the top 100 tumor clones, median 57 were in adjacent lung, about 26 among its top 100. Heterogeneity remains possible, as sequencing covered one tumor region only. Compared with tumor, uninvolved adjacent lung displayed greater T cell clonality, ranking highest overall. In the blood, greater T cell density corresponded to longer overall survival.

The germline CDR1 and CDR2 sequences are SGHVS and FQNEAQ. The CDR3 consists of 15 residues. V was cut by 5 bases and J by 0 bases, with 14 bases left in between. As for this clone: Its antigen is unknown.

Using immunoSEQ multiplex PCR, the repertoire was profiled, and TCRdb retains in-frame clones only, with some absent. The profile covers under 60,000 clones, with 80% to 90% appearing a single time and 15% to 20% taken by the ten largest. The source is a male donor at least 60 years old with stage III squamous cell lung carcinoma. This chain connects TRBV7-8 to TRBJ2-7, with D possibly being TRBD2 (5 bases). Sequencing used peripheral blood, obtained before any cancer treatment. In DNA form, the CDR3 reads TGTGCCAGCAGCCCGCGTGAGACTAACTCCTACGAGCAGTACTTC. Translating it yields CASSPRETNSYEQYF.